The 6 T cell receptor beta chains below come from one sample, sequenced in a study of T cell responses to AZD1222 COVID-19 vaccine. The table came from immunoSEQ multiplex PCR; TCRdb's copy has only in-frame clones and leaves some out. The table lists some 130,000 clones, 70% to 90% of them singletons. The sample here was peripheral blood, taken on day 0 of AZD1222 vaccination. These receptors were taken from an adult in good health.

Here the CDR3 DNA reads TGCGCCAGCAGCCTACAAGCCTACGCTGAAGCTTTCTTT. Protein product: CASSLQAYAEAFF. The V call is TRBV5-1, the J call TRBJ1-1; no reliable D call. The CDR3 runs to 13 residues. V was clipped by 4 bases and J by 6 bases, with 13 bases between them. From germline, CDR1 is SGHRS and CDR2 YFSETQ.

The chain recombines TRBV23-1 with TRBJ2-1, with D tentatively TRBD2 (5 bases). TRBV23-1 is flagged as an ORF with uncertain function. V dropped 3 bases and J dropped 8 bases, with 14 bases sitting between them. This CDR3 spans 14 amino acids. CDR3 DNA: TGCGCCAGCAGTCATTCCCCTAGGAGGTATGAGCAGTTCTTC. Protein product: CASSHSPRRYEQFF.

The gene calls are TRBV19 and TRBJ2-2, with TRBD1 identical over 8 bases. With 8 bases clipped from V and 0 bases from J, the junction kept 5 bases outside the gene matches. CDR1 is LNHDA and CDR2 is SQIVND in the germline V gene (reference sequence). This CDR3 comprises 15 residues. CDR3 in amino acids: CASWTGTSNTGELFF. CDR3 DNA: TGTGCCAGTTGGACAGGGACTTCGAACACCGGGGAGCTGTTTTTT. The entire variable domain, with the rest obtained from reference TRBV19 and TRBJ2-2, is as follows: DGGITQSPKYLFRKEGQNVTLSCEQNLNHDAMYWYRQDPGQGLRLIYYSQIVNDFQKGDIAEGYSVSREKKESFPLTVTSAQKNPTAFYLCASWTGTSNTGELFFGEGSRLTVL.

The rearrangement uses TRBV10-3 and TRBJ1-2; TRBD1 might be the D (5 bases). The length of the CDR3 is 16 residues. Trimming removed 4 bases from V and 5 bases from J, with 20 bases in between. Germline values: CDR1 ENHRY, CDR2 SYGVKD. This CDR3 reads CAISAREGQGVYGYTF. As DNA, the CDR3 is TGTGCCATCAGTGCGAGGGAGGGCCAGGGAGTGTATGGCTACACCTTC.

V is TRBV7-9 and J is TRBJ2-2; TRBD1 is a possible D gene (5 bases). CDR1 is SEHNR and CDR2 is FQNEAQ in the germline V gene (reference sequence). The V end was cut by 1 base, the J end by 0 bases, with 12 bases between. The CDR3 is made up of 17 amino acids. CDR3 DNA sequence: TGTGCCAGCAGCTTAGACAGGACGTTCGCGAACACCGGGGAGCTGTTTTTT. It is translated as CASSLDRTFANTGELFF.

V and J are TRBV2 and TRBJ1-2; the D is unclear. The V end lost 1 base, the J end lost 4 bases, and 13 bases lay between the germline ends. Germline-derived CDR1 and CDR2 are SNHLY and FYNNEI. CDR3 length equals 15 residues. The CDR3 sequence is CASSEGQTDIYGYTF. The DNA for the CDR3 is TGTGCCAGCAGTGAAGGGCAGACCGATATCTATGGCTACACCTTC.